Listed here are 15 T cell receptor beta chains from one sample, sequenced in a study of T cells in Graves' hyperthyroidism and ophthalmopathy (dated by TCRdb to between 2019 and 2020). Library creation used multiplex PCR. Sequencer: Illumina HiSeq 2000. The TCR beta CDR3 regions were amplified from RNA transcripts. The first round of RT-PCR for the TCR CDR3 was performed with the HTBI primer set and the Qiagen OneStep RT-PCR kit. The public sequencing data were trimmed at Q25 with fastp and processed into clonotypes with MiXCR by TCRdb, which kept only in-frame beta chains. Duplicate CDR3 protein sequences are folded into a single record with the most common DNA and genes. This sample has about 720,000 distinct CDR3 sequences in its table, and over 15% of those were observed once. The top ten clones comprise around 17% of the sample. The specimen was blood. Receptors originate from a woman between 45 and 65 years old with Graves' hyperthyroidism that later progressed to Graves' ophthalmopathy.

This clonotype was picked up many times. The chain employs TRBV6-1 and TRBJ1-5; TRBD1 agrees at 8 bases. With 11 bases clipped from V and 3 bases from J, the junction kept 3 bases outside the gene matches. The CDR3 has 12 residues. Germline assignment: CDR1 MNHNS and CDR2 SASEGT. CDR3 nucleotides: TGTGCCGGACAGGGACCCAATCAGCCCCAGCATTTT. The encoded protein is CAGQGPNQPQHF.

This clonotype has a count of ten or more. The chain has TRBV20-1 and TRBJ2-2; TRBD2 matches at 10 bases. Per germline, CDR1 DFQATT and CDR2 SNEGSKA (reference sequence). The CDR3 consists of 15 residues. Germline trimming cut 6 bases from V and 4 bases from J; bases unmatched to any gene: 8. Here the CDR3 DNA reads TGCAGTGCCCGACGGGCTAGCGGGGGCACCGGGGAGCTGTTTTTT. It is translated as CSARRASGGTGELFF.

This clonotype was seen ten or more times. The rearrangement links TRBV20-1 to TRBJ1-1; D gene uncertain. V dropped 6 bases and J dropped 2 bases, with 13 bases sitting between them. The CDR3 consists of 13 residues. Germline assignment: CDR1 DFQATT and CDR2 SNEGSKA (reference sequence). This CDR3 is CSAPGPPNTEAFF. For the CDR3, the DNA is TGCAGTGCACCAGGTCCTCCCAACACTGAAGCTTTCTTT.

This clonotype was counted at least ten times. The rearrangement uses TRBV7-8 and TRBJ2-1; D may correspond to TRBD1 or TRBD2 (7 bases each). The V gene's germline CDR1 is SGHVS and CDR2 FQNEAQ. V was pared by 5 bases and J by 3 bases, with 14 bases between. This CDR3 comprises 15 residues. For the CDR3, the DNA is TGTGCCAGCAGCAAAGCCAGGGGGGGCTACAATGAGCAGTTCTTC. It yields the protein CASSKARGGYNEQFF.

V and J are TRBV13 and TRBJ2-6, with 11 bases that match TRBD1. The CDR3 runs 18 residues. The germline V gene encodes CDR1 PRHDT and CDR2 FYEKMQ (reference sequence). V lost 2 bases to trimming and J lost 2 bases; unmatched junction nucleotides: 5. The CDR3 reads CASSLFRTGGAGANVLTF. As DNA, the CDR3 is TGTGCCAGCAGCTTATTTCGGACAGGGGGCGCTGGGGCCAACGTCCTGACTTTC. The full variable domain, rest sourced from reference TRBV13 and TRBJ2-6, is AAGVIQSPRHLIKEKRETATLKCYPIPRHDTVYWYQQGPGQDPQFLISFYEKMQSDKGSIPDRFSAQQFSDYHSELNMSSLELGDSALYFCASSLFRTGGAGANVLTFGAGSRLTVL.

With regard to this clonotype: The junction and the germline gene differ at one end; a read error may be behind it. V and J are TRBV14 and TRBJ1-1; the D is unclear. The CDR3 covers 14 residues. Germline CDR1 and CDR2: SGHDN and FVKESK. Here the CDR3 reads CASSQVGLNAEAFF. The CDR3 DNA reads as TGTGCCAGCAGCCAAGTCGGCCTGAACGCTGAAGCTTTCTTT.

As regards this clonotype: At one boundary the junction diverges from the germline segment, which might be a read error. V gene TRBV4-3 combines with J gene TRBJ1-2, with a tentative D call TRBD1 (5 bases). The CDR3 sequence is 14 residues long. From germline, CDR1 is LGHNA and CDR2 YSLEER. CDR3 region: CASSQDQGYYGFTF. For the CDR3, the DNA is TGCGCCAGCAGCCAAGATCAGGGATACTATGGCTTCACCTTC.

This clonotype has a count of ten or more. The DNA for the CDR3 is TGCGCCAGCATGGTAGCGGGGGGCTATAATGAGCAGTTCTTC. Translating gives CASMVAGGYNEQFF. V usage is TRBV5-1 and J usage is TRBJ2-1, with 10 bases lining up with TRBD2. Germline loops: CDR1 SGHRS, CDR2 YFSETQ. With V trimmed by 6 bases and J by 7 bases, 7 bases remained unmatched. The length of the CDR3 is 14 residues.

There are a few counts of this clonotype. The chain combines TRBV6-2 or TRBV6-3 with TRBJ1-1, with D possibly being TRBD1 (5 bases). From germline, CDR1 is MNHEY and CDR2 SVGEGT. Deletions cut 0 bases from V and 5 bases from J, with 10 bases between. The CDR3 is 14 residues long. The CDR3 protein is CASSYSGGLTEAFF. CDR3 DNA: TGTGCCAGCAGTTACTCGGGGGGTCTGACTGAAGCTTTCTTT.

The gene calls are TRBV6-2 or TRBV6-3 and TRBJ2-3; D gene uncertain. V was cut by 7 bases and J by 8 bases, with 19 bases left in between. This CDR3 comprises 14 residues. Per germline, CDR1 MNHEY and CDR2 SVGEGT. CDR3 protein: CASTLRDLISTQYF. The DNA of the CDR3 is TGTGCCAGCACCCTAAGGGATTTGATAAGTACGCAGTATTTT.

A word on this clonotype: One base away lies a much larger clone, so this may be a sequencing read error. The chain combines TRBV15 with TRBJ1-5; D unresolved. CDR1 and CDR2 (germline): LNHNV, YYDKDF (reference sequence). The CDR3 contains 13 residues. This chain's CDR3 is CATSTLSSQPQHF. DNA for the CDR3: TGTGCCACCAGCACTCTTAGCAGTCAGCCCCAGCATTTT.

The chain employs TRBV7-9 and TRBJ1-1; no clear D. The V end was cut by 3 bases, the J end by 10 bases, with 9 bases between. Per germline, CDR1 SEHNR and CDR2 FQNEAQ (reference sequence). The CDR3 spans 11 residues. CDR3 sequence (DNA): TGTGCCAGCAGCTTCGAAATAGGAGCTTTCTTT. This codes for CASSFEIGAFF.

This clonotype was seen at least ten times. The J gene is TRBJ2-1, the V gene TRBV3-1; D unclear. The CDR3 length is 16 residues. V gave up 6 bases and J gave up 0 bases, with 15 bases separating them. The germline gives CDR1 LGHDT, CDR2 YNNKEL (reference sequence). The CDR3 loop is CASSHLLISSYNEQFF. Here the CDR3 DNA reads TGTGCCAGCAGTCACCTACTTATTAGCTCCTACAATGAGCAGTTCTTC.

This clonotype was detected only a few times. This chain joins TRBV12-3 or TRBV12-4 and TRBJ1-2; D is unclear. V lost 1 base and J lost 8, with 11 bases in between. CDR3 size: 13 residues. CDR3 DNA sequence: TGTGCCAGCAGTTTAGACCCCAGTTCCGGCTACACCTTC. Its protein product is CASSLDPSSGYTF.

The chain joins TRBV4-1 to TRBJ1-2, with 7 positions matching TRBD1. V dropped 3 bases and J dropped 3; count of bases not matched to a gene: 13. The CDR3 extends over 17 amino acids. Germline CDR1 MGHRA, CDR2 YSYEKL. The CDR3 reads CASSHEDRPIFDYGYTF. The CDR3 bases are TGCGCCAGCAGCCACGAGGACAGGCCAATATTCGACTATGGCTACACCTTC.